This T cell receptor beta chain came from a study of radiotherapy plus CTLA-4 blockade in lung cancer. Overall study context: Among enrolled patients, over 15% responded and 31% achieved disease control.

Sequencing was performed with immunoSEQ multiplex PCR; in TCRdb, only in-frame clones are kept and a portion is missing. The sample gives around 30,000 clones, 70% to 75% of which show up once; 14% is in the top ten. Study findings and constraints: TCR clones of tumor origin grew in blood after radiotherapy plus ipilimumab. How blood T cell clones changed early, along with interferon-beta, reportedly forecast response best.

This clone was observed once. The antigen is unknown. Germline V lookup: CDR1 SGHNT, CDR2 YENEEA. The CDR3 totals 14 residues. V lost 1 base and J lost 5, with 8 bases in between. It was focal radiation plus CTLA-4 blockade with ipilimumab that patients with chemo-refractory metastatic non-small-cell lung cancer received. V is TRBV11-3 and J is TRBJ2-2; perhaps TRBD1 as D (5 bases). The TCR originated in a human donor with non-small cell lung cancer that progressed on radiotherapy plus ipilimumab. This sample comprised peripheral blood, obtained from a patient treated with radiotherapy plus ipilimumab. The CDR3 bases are TGTGCCAGCAGCTTAGGAAAGGGGACCGGGGAGCTGTTTTTT. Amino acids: CASSLGKGTGELFF.